The next 10 T cell receptor beta chains were all read from a single sample in a study of blood T cell repertoires in COVID-19 (dated by TCRdb to about 2020). Libraries were constructed by the immunoSEQ multiplex PCR assay. This immuneACCESS table, as held by TCRdb, lists in-frame sequences with V and J called but not all clones. Of the missing ones, under half trace to an unresolved V gene in checked studies; the others have no known cause. The sample table contains some 150,000 clones; only one count was recorded for around four fifths of them. The biggest ten clones account for roughly 3% of the sample. The sample taken for sequencing was peripheral blood. These receptor sequences come from a woman aged 40-49 years with active or convalescent COVID-19.

J is TRBJ1-4 and V is TRBV2, with TRBD1 identical over 7 bases. There are 14 residues in the CDR3. The junction had 8 bases not matched to a gene; V was cut back by 8 bases and J by 5 bases. From germline, CDR1 is SNHLY and CDR2 FYNNEI. The CDR3 is CASVRSQGNEKLFF. The CDR3 DNA follows: TGTGCCAGCGTAAGGTCACAGGGGAATGAAAAACTGTTTTTT.

The genes are TRBV7-2 and TRBJ1-5; possible D gene TRBD1, 5 bases. Trimming took 2 bases from V and 6 from J, leaving 14 bases between them. There are 15 residues in the CDR3. The germline V gene encodes CDR1 SGHTA and CDR2 FQGNSA. CDR3 sequence (DNA): TGTGCCAGCAGCTTACAAGCGGGGGTCGGTCAGCCCCAGCATTTT. Its protein is CASSLQAGVGQPQHF.

The chain couples TRBV7-9 to TRBJ2-7; 10 bases agree with TRBD2. Germline assignment: CDR1 SEHNR and CDR2 FQNEAQ (reference sequence). Trimming removed 8 bases from V and 5 bases from J; junction bases left unmatched: 3. The CDR3 loop spans 12 amino acids. CDR3 nucleotides: TGTGCCAGCCGGCTAGCGGGGGACGAGCAGTACTTC. Its protein is CASRLAGDEQYF.

The chain carries TRBV28 and TRBJ1-2, with D possibly TRBD1 on 6 matching bases. This CDR3 region has 15 residues. Germline V gene sequence: CDR1 MDHEN, CDR2 SYDVKM. V gave up 7 bases and J gave up 5 bases, with 20 bases separating them. CDR3 coding DNA: TGTGCCAGCACCATGGCGGGGGGCGTCGGGTATGGCTACACCTTC. This gives the protein CASTMAGGVGYGYTF.

The CDR3 sequence is CASSYSVYYGYTF. The DNA for the CDR3 is TGTGCCAGCAGTTATTCGGTCTACTATGGCTACACCTTC. This rearrangement joins TRBV6-5 to TRBJ1-2; D remains ambiguous. Germline lookup yields CDR1 MNHEY and CDR2 SVGAGI. The CDR3 runs 13 residues. V lost 3 bases and J lost 3, with 8 bases in between.

This sequence joins TRBV19 and TRBJ1-5; TRBD1 agrees at 7 bases. The trim removed 8 bases at V and 7 bases at J, leaving 11 bases unmatched. The germline V gene encodes CDR1 LNHDA and CDR2 SQIVND (reference sequence). The CDR3 consists of 14 residues. The DNA for the CDR3 is TGTGCCAGTCGCACACTACAGGGGATACAGCCCCAGCATTTT. Its translation: CASRTLQGIQPQHF.

This sequence joins TRBV29-1 and TRBJ1-2; 7 bases line up with TRBD1. The V and J ends lost 7 bases and 5 bases, in that order; junction bases with no gene match: 10. Looked up from germline, CDR1 is SQVTM and CDR2 is ANQGSEA. CDR3 size: 13 residues. The CDR3 nucleotides are TGCAGCGGGGGAACAGGGGTAGGGTATGGCTACACCTTC. Amino acids: CSGGTGVGYGYTF.

V is TRBV6-2 or TRBV6-3 and J is TRBJ1-2, with 7 nucleotides matching TRBD1. CDR3 size: 16 residues. Germline lookup yields CDR1 MNHEY and CDR2 SVGEGT. Germline trimming cut 1 base from V and 6 bases from J; bases unmatched to any gene: 11. Written as DNA, the CDR3 is TGTGCCAGCAGTTACTTACACCACAGGGGAGACAATGGCTACACCTTC. This sequence encodes CASSYLHHRGDNGYTF.

This clone was observed a handful of times. The chain recombines TRBV12-5 with TRBJ1-1; weak D call: TRBD1 (5 bases). The V and J ends lost 2 bases and 4 bases respectively, with 17 bases between them. Germline-derived CDR1 and CDR2 are LGHNT and FRNRAP. The CDR3 length is 16 residues. The CDR3 protein is CASGLSIGASGTEAFF. The CDR3 coding sequence is TGTGCTAGTGGTTTGAGTATAGGGGCCTCGGGCACTGAAGCTTTCTTT.

The chain is built from TRBV5-8 and TRBJ2-3; the match to TRBD2 covers 8 bases. Germline trimming cut 4 bases from V and 2 bases from J; bases unmatched to any gene: 12. Germline CDR1 SGHTS, CDR2 YDEGEE. The CDR3 loop spans 17 amino acids. CDR3 amino acids: CASSQGILAGPTDTQYF. The CDR3 region has the DNA TGTGCCAGCAGCCAGGGAATTCTAGCGGGCCCCACAGATACGCAGTATTTT.